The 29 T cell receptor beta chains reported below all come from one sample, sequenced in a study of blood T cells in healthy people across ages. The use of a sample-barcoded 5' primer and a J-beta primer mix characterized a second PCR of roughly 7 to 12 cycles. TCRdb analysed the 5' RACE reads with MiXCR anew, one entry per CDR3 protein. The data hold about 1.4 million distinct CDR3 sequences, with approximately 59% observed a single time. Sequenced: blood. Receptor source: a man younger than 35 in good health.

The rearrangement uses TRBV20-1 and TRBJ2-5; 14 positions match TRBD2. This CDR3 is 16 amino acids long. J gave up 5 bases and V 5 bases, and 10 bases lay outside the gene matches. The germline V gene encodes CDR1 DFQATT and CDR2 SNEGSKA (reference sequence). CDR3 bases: TGCAGTGCTGGAAAGACTAGCGGGGGGGCTTGGGAGACCCAGTACTTC. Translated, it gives CSAGKTSGGAWETQYF.

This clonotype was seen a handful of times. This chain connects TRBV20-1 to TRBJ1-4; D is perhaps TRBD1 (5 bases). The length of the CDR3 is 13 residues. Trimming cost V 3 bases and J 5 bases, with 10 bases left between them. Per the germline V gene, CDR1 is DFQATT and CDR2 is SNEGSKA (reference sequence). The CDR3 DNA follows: TGCAGTGCTAGTCACGGGGACAATGAAAAACTGTTTTTT. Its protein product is CSASHGDNEKLFF.

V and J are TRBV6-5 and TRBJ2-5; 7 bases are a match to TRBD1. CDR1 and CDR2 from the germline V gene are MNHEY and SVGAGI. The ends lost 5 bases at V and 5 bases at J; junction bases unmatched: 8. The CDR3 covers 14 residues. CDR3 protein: CASSHRGVVETQYF. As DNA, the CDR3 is TGTGCCAGCAGTCACAGGGGTGTCGTGGAGACCCAGTACTTC.

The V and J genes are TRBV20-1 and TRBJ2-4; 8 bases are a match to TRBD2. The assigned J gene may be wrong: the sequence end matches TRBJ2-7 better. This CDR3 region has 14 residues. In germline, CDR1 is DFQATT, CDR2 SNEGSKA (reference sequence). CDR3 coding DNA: TGCAGTGCTAGAACCAGCGGGGGAGCCTACGAGCAGTACTTC. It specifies CSARTSGGAYEQYF.

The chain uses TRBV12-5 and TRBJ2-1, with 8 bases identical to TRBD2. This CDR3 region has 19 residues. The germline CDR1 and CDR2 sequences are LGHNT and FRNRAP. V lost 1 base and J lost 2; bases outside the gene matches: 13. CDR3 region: CASGLEKSSSGQTYNEQFF. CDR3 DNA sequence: TGTGCTAGTGGTTTGGAAAAATCTTCTAGCGGGCAAACCTACAATGAGCAGTTCTTC.

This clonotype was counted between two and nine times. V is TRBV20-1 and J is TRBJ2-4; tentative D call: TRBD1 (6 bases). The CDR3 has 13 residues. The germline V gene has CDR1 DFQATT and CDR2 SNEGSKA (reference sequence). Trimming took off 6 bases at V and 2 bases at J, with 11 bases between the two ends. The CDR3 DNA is TGCAGTGCCACGGGACACACCAAAAACATTCAGTACTTC. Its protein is CSATGHTKNIQYF.

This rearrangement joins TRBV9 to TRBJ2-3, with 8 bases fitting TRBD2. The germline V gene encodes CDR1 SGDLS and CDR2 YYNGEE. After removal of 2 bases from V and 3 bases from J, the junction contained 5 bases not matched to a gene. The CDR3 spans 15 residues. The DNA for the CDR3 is TGTGCCAGCAGCGTTATAGCGGGAATTACAGATACGCAGTATTTT. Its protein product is CASSVIAGITDTQYF.

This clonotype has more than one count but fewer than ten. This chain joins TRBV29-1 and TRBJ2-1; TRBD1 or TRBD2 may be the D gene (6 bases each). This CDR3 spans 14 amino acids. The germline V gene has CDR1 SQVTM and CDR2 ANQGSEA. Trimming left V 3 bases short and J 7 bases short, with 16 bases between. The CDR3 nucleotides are TGCAGCGTTGACGACAGGAGGGGCACAAATGAGCAGTTCTTC. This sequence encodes CSVDDRRGTNEQFF.

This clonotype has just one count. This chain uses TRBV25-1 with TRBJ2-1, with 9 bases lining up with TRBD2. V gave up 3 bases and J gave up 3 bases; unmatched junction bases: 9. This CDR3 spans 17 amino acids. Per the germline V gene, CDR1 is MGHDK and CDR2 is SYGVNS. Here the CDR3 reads CASSDSGLAYNYNEQFF. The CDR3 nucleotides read TGTGCCAGCAGTGACTCCGGACTAGCGTATAACTACAATGAGCAGTTCTTC.

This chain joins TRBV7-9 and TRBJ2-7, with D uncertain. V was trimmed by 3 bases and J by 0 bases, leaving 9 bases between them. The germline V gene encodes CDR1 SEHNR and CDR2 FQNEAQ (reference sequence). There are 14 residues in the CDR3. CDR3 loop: CASSFRLLSYEQYF. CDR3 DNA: TGTGCCAGCAGCTTCAGACTCCTCTCCTACGAGCAGTACTTC.

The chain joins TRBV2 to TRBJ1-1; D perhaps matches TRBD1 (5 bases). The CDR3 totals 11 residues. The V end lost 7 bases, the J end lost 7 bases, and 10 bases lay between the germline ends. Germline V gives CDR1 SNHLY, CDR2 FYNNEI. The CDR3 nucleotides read TGTGCCAGCAAACAGGCCTTTGAAGCTTTCTTT. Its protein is CASKQAFEAFF.

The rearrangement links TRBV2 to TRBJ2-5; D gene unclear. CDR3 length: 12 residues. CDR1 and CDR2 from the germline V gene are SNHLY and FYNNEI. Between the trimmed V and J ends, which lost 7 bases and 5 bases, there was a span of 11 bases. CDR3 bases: TGTGCCAGCACCATTAACGGGGAGACCCAGTACTTC. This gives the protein CASTINGETQYF. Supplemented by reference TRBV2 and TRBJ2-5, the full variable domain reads EPEVTQTPSHQVTQMGQEVILRCVPISNHLYFYWYRQILGQKVEFLVSFYNNEISEKSEIFDDQFSVERPDGSNFTLKIRSTKLEDSAMYFCASTINGETQYFGPGTRLLVL.

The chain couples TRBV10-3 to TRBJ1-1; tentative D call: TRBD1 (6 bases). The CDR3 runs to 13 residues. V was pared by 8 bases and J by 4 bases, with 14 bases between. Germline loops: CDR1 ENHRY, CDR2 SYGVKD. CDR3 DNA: TGTGCCATCGCCGGGGGGCTTGGCACTGAAGCTTTCTTT. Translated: CAIAGGLGTEAFF.

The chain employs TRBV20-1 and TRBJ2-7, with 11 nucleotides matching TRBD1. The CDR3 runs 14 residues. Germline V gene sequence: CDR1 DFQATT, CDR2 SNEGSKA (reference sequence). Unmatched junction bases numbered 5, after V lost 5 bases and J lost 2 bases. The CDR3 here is CSAAGTGGTYEQYF. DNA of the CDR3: TGCAGTGCTGCAGGGACAGGGGGAACCTACGAGCAGTACTTC.

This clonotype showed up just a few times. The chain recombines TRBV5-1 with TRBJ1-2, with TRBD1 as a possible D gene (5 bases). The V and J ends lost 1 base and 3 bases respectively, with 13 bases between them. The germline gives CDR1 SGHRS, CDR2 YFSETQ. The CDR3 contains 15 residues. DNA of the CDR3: TGCGCCAGCAGCTTGTCGGGGGGTATGGACTATGGCTACACCTTC. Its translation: CASSLSGGMDYGYTF. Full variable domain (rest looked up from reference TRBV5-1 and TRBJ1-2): KAGVTQTPRYLIKTRGQQVTLSCSPISGHRSVSWYQQTPGQGLQFLFEYFSETQRNKGNFPGRFSGRQFSNSRSEMNVSTLELGDSALYLCASSLSGGMDYGYTFGSGTRLTVV.

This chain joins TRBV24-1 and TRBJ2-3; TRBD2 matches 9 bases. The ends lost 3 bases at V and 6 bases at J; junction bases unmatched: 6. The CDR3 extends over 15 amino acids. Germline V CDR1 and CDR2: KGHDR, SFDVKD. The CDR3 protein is CATSDRGTSLDTQYF. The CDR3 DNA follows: TGTGCCACCAGTGATCGCGGGACTAGCCTCGATACGCAGTATTTT.

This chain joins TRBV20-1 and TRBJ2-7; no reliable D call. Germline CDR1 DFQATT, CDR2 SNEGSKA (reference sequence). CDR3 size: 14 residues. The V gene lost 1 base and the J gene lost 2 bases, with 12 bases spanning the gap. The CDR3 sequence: CSARAPSQPYEQYF. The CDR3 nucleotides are TGCAGTGCTAGAGCCCCCAGTCAGCCCTACGAGCAGTACTTC.

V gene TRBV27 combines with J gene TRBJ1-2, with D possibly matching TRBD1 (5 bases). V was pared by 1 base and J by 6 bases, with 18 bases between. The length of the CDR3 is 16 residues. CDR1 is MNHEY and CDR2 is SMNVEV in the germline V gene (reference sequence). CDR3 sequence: CASSLLGGTPRDGYTF. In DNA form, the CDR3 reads TGTGCCAGCAGTTTATTAGGTGGGACCCCCAGGGATGGCTACACCTTC.

The chain's CDR3 is CASSPPKSGGVKTQYF. CDR3 DNA sequence: TGTGCCAGCAGCCCCCCGAAATCTGGGGGTGTGAAGACCCAGTACTTC. This chain links TRBV6-6 with TRBJ2-5; D is possibly TRBD1 or TRBD2 (5 bases each). The CDR3 length is 16 residues. Germline V gene lookup returns CDR1 MNHNY and CDR2 SVGAGI (reference sequence). V was trimmed by 6 bases and J by 6 bases, leaving 23 bases between them.

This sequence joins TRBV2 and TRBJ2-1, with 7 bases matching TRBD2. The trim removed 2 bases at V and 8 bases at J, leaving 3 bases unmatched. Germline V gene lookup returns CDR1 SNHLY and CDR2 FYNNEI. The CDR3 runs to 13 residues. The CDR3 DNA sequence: TGTGCCAGCAGTGAACGGGGGGTGGATGAGCAGTTCTTC. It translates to CASSERGVDEQFF.

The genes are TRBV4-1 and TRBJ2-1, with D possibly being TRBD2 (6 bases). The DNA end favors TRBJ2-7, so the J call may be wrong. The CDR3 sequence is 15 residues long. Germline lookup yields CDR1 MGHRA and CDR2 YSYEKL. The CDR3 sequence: CASSQDSPYGGEQYF. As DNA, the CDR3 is TGCGCCAGCAGCCAAGATTCCCCGTACGGGGGCGAGCAGTACTTC.

In DNA, the CDR3 is TGTGCCAGCAGTTTGCTCAATCGACAGGGGGCCAACTACGAGCAGTACTTC. Translated, it gives CASSLLNRQGANYEQYF. V and J are TRBV27 and TRBJ2-7; 10 nucleotides match TRBD1. In germline, CDR1 is MNHEY, CDR2 SMNVEV (reference sequence). The ends lost 3 bases at V and 3 bases at J; junction bases unmatched: 11. This CDR3 is built from 17 residues.

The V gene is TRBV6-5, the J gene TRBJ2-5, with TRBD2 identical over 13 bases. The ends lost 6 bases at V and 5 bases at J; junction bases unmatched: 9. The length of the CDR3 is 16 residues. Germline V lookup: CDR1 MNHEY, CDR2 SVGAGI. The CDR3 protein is CASSSQPGLAGETQYF. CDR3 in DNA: TGTGCCAGCAGCTCACAACCGGGACTAGCGGGGGAGACCCAGTACTTC.

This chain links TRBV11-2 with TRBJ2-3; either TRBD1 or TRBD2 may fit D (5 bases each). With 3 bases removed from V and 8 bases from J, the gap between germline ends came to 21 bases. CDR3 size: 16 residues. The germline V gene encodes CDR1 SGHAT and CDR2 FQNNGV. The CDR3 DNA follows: TGTGCCAGCAGCTTGGCGGCCGGGACCGAAACGGGTACGCAGTATTTT. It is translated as CASSLAAGTETGTQYF.

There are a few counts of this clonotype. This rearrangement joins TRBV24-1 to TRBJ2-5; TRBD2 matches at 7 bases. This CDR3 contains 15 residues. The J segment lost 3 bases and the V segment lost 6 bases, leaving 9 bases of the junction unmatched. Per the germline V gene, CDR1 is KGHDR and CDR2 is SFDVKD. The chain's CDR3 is CATSLGGFGEETQYF. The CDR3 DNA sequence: TGTGCCACCAGTTTGGGGGGGTTCGGTGAAGAGACCCAGTACTTC.

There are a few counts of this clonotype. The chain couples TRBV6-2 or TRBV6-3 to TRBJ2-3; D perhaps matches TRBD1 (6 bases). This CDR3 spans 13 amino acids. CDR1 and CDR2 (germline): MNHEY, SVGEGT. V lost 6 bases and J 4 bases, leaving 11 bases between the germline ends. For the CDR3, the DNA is TGTGCCAGCAGACCTACAGGGTCAGATACGCAGTATTTT. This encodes CASRPTGSDTQYF.

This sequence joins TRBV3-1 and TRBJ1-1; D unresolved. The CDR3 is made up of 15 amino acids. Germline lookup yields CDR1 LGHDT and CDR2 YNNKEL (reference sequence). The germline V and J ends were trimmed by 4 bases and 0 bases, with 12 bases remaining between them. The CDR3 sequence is CASSPEQPMNTEAFF. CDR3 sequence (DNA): TGTGCCAGCAGCCCCGAACAGCCGATGAACACTGAAGCTTTCTTT. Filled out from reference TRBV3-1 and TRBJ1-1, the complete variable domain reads DTAVSQTPKYLVTQMGNDKSIKCEQNLGHDTMYWYKQDSKKFLKIMFSYNNKELIINETVPNRFSPKSPDKAHLNLHINSLELGDSAVYFCASSPEQPMNTEAFFGQGTRLTVV.

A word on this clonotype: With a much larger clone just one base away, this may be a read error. CDR3 protein: CAGSVSDYNEQFF. The DNA of the CDR3 is TGTGCCGGGAGTGTATCGGACTACAATGAGCAGTTCTTC. V gene TRBV30 combines with J gene TRBJ2-1; D perhaps matches TRBD2 (5 bases). CDR1 and CDR2 (germline): GTSNPN, SVGIG (reference sequence). The CDR3 covers 13 residues.

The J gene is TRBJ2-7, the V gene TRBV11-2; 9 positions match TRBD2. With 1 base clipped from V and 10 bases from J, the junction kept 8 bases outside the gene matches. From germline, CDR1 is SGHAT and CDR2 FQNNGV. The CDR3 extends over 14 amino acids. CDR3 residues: CASSLARAGGFQYF. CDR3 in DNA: TGTGCCAGCAGCTTAGCTAGAGCGGGAGGCTTTCAGTACTTC.